This T cell receptor beta chain was recovered during a study of cytomegalovirus exposure and HLA in healthy donors. On this clone: Its antigen is currently unknown.

Study observations and caveats: TCR beta V- and J-gene trimming was later associated with a missense DCLRE1C variant. TCR beta V segments were, for the most part, productive about 87% or about 30% of the time in an earlier analysis. Clonal expansion was found to be greater in HLA-associated TCR beta chains than in equally common others in a later analysis.

The PCR ran on 60 Vbeta and 13 Jbeta primers. Some clones are missing from TCRdb's copy, which holds only in-frame ones; the method was immunoSEQ multiplex PCR. The sample holds 160,000 or so clones, approximately 84% seen once. The TCR sequence derives from a woman aged 18-29 years in good health and CMV-seronegative. Sequenced material: PBMCs.

This CDR3 is CASSQSSGGASPRDYEQYF. The CDR3 DNA reads as TGCGCCAGCAGCCAATCGTCAGGGGGCGCATCCCCACGAGACTACGAGCAGTACTTC. The chain combines TRBV4-3 with TRBJ2-7; 8 nucleotides align to TRBD1. The CDR3 sequence is 19 residues long. CDR1 is LGHNA and CDR2 is YSLEER in the germline V gene. Trimming removed 2 bases from V and 3 bases from J; junction bases left unmatched: 18.